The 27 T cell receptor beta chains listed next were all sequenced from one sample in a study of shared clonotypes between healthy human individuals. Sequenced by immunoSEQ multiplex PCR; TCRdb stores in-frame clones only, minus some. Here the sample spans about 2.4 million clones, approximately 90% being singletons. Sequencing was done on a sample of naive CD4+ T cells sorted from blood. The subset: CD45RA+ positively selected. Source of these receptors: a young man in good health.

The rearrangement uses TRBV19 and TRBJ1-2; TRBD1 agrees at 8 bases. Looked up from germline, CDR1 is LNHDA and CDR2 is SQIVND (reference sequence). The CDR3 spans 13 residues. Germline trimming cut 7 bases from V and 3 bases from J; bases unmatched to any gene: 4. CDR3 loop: CASTPTGDYGYTF. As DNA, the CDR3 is TGTGCCAGTACCCCGACAGGGGACTATGGCTACACCTTC. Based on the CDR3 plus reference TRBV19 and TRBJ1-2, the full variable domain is DGGITQSPKYLFRKEGQNVTLSCEQNLNHDAMYWYRQDPGQGLRLIYYSQIVNDFQKGDIAEGYSVSREKKESFPLTVTSAQKNPTAFYLCASTPTGDYGYTFGSGTRLTVV.

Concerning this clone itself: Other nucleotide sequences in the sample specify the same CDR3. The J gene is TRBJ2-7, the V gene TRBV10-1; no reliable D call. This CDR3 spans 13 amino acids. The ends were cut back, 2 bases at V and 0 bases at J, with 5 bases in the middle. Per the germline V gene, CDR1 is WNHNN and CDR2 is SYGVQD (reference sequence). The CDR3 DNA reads TGCGCCAGCAGTGAGCCAGGCTCCTACGAGCAGTACTTC. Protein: CASSEPGSYEQYF.

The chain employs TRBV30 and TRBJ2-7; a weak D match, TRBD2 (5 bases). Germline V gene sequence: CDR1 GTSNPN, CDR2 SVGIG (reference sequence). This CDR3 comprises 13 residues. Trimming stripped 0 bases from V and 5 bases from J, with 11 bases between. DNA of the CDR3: TGTGCCTGGAGTGTTGATCGGGGTCACGAGCAGTACTTC. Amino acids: CAWSVDRGHEQYF.

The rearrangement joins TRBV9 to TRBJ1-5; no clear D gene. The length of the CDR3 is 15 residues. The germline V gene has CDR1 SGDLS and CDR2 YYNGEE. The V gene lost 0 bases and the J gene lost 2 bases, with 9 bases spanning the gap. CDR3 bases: TGTGCCAGCAGCGTAGACTGGGAGGGCAATCAGCCCCAGCATTTT. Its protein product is CASSVDWEGNQPQHF.

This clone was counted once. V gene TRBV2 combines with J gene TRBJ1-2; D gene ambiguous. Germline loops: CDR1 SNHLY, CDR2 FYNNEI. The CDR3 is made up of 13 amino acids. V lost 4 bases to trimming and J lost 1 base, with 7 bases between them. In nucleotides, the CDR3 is TGTGCCAGCAGTGGTCTCGGTAACTATGGCTACACCTTC. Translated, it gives CASSGLGNYGYTF.

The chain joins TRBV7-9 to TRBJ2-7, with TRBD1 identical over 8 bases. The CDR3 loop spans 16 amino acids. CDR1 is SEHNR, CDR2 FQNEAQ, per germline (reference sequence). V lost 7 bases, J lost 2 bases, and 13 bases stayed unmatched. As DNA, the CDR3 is TGTGCCAGCACGACGACAATTCGGGACAGGACCTACGAGCAGTACTTC. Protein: CASTTTIRDRTYEQYF.

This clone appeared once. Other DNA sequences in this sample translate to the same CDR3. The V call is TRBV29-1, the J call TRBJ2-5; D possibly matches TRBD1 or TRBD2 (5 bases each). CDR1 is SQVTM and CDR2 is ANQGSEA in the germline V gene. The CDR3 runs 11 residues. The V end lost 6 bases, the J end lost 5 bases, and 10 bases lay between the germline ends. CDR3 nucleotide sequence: TGCAGCGTGGGGGAAGGGGAGACCCAGTACTTC. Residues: CSVGEGETQYF.

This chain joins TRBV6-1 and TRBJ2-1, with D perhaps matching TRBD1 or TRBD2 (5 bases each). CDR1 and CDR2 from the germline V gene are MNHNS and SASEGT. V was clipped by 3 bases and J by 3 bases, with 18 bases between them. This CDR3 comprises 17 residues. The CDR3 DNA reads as TGTGCCAGCAGTGATCTCCAGGGTGCGACTAACTACAATGAGCAGTTCTTC. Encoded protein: CASSDLQGATNYNEQFF.

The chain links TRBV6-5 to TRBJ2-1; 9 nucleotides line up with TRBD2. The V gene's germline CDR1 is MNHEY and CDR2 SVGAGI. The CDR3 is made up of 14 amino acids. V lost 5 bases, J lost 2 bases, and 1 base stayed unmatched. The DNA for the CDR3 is TGTGCCAGCAGTCGCGGGAGGGCCTACAATGAGCAGTTCTTC. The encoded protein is CASSRGRAYNEQFF.

DNA of the CDR3: TGTGCCAGCAGCTTGATGGGGCGGGAATACTACAATGAGCAGTTCTTC. Amino acid sequence: CASSLMGREYYNEQFF. This chain joins TRBV5-4 and TRBJ2-1, with D perhaps TRBD2 (6 bases). The germline CDR1 and CDR2 sequences are SGHNT and YYREEE (reference sequence). This CDR3 comprises 16 residues. V gave up 1 base and J gave up 3 bases, with 14 bases separating them.

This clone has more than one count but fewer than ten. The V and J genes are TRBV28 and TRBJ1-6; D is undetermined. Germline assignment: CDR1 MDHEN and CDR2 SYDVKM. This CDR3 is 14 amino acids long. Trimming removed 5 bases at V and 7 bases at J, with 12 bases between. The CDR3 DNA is TGTGCCAGCAGTAGTCGACCTTCGAATTCACCCCTCCACTTT. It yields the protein CASSSRPSNSPLHF.

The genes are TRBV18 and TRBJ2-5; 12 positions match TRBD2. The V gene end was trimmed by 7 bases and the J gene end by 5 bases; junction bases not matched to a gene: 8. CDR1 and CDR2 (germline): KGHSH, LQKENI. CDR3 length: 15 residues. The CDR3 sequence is CASFVTSGRLETQYF. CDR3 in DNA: TGTGCCAGCTTCGTAACTAGCGGGAGGTTGGAGACCCAGTACTTC.

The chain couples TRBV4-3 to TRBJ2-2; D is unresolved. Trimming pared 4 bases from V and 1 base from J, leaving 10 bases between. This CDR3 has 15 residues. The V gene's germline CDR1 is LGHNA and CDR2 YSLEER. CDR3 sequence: CASSLGILNTGELFF. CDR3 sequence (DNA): TGCGCCAGCAGCCTGGGGATATTGAACACCGGGGAGCTGTTTTTT.

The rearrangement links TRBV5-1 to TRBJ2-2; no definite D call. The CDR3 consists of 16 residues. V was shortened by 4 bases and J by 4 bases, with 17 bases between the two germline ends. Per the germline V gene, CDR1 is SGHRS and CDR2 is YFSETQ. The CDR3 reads CASSIYSTQATGELFF. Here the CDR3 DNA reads TGCGCCAGCAGCATATACAGTACCCAGGCCACCGGGGAGCTGTTTTTT.

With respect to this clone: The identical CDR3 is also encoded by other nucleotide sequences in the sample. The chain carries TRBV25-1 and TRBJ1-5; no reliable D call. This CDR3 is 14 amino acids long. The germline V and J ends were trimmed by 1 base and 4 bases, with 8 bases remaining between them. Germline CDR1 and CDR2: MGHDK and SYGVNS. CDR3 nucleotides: TGTGCCAGCAGTGAATCTGGAGGGAATCAGCCCCAGCATTTT. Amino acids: CASSESGGNQPQHF.

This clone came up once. Here the CDR3 reads CASRPLGGLTDTQYF. The CDR3 nucleotides are TGTGCCAGCCGGCCTCTGGGGGGCCTTACAGATACGCAGTATTTT. The chain uses TRBV11-2 and TRBJ2-3; D may match TRBD1 or TRBD2 (6 bases each). Germline V gene sequence: CDR1 SGHAT, CDR2 FQNNGV. V was trimmed by 8 bases and J by 3 bases, leaving 18 bases between them. This CDR3 is 15 amino acids long.

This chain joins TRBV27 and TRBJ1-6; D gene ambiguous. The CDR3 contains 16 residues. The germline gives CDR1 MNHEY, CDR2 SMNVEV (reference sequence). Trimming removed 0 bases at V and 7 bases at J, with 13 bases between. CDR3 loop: CASSLSLEGGNSPLHF. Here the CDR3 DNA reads TGTGCCAGCAGTTTATCGTTGGAGGGCGGGAATTCACCCCTCCACTTT.

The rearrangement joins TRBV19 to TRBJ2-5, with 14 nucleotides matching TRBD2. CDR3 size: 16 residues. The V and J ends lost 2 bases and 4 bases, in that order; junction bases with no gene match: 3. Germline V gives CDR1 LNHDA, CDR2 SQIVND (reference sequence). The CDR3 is CASSIPGLAGAETQYF. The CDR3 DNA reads TGTGCCAGTAGTATACCGGGACTAGCGGGAGCAGAGACCCAGTACTTC.

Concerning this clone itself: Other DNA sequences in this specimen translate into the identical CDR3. CDR3 in DNA: TGTGCCAGCAAGAGGGACACTGAAGCTTTCTTT. This codes for CASKRDTEAFF. This chain links TRBV6-5 with TRBJ1-1; D is undetermined. Germline V CDR1 and CDR2: MNHEY, SVGAGI. The V end lost 7 bases, the J end lost 3 bases, and 6 bases lay between the germline ends. The CDR3 totals 11 residues.

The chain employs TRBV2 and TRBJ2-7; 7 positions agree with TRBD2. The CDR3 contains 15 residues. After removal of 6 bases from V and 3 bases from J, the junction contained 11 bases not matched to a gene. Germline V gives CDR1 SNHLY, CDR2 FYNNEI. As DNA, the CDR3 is TGTGCCAGCAGGGGCGGGACTAAGGGATTCTACGAGCAGTACTTC. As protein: CASRGGTKGFYEQYF.

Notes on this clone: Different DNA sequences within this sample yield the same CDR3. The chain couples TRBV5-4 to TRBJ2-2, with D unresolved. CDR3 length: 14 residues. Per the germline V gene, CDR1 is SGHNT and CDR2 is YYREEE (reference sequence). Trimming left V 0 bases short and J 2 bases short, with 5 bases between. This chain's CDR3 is CASSLDRNTGELFF. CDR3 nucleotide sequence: TGTGCCAGCAGCTTGGACCGTAACACCGGGGAGCTGTTTTTT.

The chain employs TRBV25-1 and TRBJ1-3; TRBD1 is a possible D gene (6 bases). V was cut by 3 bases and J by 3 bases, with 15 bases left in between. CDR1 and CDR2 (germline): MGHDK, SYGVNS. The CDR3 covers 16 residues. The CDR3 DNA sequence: TGTGCCAGCAGTGATTGGGACACCGAGGGTGGAAACACCATATATTTT. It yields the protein CASSDWDTEGGNTIYF.

The CDR3 is CAISESGRVTEAFF. As DNA, the CDR3 is TGTGCCATCAGTGAGTCGGGTAGGGTGACTGAAGCTTTCTTT. V is TRBV10-3 and J is TRBJ1-1; no firm D call. The V gene lost 0 bases and the J gene lost 5 bases, with 10 bases spanning the gap. This CDR3 comprises 14 residues. Germline V gene sequence: CDR1 ENHRY, CDR2 SYGVKD.

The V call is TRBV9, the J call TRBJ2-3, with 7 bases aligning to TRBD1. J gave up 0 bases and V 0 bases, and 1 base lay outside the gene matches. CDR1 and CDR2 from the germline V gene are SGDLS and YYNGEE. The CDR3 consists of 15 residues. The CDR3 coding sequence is TGTGCCAGCAGCGTAGAGACAGGGAGCACAGATACGCAGTATTTT. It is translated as CASSVETGSTDTQYF.

CDR3 sequence (DNA): TGTGCCAGCACCCTCGACGGTACTATTGCGAACACTGAAGCTTTCTTT. Amino acids: CASTLDGTIANTEAFF. The J gene is TRBJ1-1, the V gene TRBV7-2; D is ambiguous. The length of the CDR3 is 16 residues. The V and J ends lost 7 bases and 1 base respectively, with 19 bases between them. Germline CDR1 reads SGHTA; CDR2 reads FQGNSA.

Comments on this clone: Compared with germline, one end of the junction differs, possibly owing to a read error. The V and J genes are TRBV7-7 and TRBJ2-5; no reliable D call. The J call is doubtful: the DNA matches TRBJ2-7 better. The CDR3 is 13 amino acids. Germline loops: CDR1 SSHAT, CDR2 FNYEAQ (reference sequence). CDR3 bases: TGTGCTAGCAGCTTGTACCAGAACCTCGAGCAGTACTTC. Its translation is CASSLYQNLEQYF.

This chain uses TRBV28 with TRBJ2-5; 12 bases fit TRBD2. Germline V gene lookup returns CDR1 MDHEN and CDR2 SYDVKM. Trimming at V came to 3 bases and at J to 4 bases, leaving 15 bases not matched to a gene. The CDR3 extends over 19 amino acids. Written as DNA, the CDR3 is TGTGCCAGCAGTTTCCTAGCGGGGGGGCCGCTCGTGTCTAGAGAGACCCAGTACTTC. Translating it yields CASSFLAGGPLVSRETQYF. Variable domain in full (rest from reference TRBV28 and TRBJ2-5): DVKVTQSSRYLVKRTGEKVFLECVQDMDHENMFWYRQDPGLGLRLIYFSYDVKMKEKGDIPEGYSVSREKKERFSLILESASTNQTSMYLCASSFLAGGPLVSRETQYFGPGTRLLVL.